This T cell receptor beta chain was found in a study of T cell repertoires in cytomegalovirus infection. Study as a whole: Public TCR beta signatures marked donors with CMV infection and the matching HLA.

Germline V gives CDR1 LNHDA, CDR2 SQIVND (reference sequence). This CDR3 is built from 16 residues. The study, taken as a whole, reports: Summed frequency of public TCR beta families distinguished CMV carriers with the relevant HLA. It was HLA-C-restricted CMV-specific TCR beta clonotypes that dominated the response ex vivo.

Comments on this clonotype: Its antigen is currently unknown. This clone may be a read error of a much larger clone one base away.

Via MiXCR, TCRdb re-called the reads, giving one row per CDR3 protein. Of nearly 550,000 distinct CDR3 sequences in the sample, approximately 15% were seen once. The genes are TRBV19 and TRBJ1-5, with D perhaps matching TRBD1 (6 bases). Material for sequencing was CD8+ T cells from PBMCs. The receptor was derived from a human donor in good health (CMV status not recorded). Some clones in this sample may be carry-over from other donors' samples. The CDR3 region is CASSIDPGEGNQLQHF. CDR3 DNA: TGTGCCAGTAGTATAGATCCAGGGGAAGGCAATCAGCTCCAGCATTTT.